In its sample, the clone carrying this T cell receptor (beta chain) was seen a few times. Its antigen is still unknown. TCR beta libraries were made by quantitative 5'-RACE with molecular barcodes. From the 5' RACE reads, TCRdb called clonotypes with MiXCR, one entry per CDR3 protein. Found here are 100,000 or so distinct CDR3 sequences, approximately 8.9% of them singletons; the top ten hold about 31%. The entry originates in a study of CD8 T cells in ankylosing spondylitis. The study, taken as a whole, reports: Clones linked with disease were CD8+ and fairly uncommon in the peripheral blood. Blood of patients with ankylosing spondylitis appeared to be characterized by a TCR beta motif of eight or nine highly homologous variants. Some of the motif variants had earlier been found in reactive arthritis patients' fluid and blood. Significantly higher representation of disease-linked clones was reported for matched ankylosing spondylitis synovial fluid.

This CDR3 contains 19 residues. Material for sequencing was blood, either unsorted or a sorted T cell fraction (not recorded which). This chain uses TRBV21-1 with TRBJ2-3; TRBD1 was called by the table and not checked on the DNA. TRBV21-1 is a pseudogene segment. The sequence derives from a male donor with ankylosing spondylitis. CDR3 bases: TGTGCCAGCAGCAAAGCGCTGACGGCTCGGGGACCTGGCACAGATACGCAGTATTTT. Protein product: CASSKALTARGPGTDTQYF.